The sequence of this T cell receptor beta chain was determined in a study of T cell responses to AZD1222 COVID-19 vaccine. Profiling relied on immunoSEQ multiplex PCR, and the TCRdb table lists in-frame clones only, not all of them. There are over 110,000 clones in the sample; 85% to 95% occur only once, and 10% to 15% lies in the top ten. Per the germline V gene, CDR1 is SGHVS and CDR2 is FQNEAQ. Trimming removed 3 bases from V and 8 bases from J; junction bases left unmatched: 10. The CDR3 loop spans 15 amino acids. The V and J genes are TRBV7-8 and TRBJ1-2; 9 nucleotides match TRBD1. The source material was peripheral blood, sampled after recovery from COVID-19. This TCR derives from an adult who had recovered from COVID-19. The CDR3 DNA reads TGTGCCAGCAGCTTGGACCGGGACAGGGCCAACGGCTACACCTTC. Protein product: CASSLDRDRANGYTF.